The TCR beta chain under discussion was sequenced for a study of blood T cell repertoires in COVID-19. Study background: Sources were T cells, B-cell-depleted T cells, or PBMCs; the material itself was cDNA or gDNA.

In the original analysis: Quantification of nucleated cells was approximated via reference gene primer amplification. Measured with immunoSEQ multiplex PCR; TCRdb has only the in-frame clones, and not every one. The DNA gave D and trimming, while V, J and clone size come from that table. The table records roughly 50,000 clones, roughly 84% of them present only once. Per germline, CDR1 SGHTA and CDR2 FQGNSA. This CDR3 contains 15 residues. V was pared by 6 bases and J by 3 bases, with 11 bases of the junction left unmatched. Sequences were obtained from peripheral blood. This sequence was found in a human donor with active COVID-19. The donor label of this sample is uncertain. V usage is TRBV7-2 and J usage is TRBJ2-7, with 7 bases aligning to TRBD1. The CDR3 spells CASSLQGFIDYEQYF. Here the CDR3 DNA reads TGTGCCAGCAGTTTACAGGGGTTTATCGACTACGAGCAGTACTTC.